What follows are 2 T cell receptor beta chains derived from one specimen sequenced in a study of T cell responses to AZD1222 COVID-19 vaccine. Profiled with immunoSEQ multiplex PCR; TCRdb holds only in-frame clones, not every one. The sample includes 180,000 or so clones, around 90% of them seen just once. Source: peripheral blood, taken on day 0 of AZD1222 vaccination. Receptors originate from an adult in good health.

The CDR3 DNA is TGTGCCAGCAGCTTAATAGGGAACACCGGGGAGCTGTTTTTT. This gives the protein CASSLIGNTGELFF. The V and J genes are TRBV11-2 and TRBJ2-2; unclear D gene. CDR3 length: 14 amino acids. Germline values: CDR1 SGHAT, CDR2 FQNNGV. Trimming shortened V by 2 bases and J by 1 base, and 5 bases separated the two germline ends.

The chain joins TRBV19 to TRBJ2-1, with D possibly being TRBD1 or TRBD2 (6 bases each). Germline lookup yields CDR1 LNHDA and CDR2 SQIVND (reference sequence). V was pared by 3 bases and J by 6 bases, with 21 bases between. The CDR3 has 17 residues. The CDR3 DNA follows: TGTGCCAGTAGTATGCCCGGGAGAGGGGGTGGGCCCAATGAGCAGTTCTTC. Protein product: CASSMPGRGGGPNEQFF.